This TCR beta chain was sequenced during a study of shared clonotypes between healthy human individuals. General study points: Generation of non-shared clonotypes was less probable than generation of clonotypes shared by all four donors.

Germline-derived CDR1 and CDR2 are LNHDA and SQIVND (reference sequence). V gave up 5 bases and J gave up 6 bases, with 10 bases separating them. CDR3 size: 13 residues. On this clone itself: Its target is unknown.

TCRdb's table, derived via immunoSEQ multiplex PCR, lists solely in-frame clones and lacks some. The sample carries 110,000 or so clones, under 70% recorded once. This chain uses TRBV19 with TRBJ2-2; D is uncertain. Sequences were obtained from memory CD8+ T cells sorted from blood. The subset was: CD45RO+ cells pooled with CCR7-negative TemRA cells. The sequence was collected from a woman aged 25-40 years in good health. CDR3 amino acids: CASSLRSAGELFF. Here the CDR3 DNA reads TGTGCCAGTAGTCTCCGTTCCGCCGGGGAGCTGTTTTTT.